These 20 T cell receptor beta chains originate from one sample sequenced in a study of blood T cell repertoires in COVID-19. TCRdb's table, derived via immunoSEQ multiplex PCR, lists solely in-frame clones and lacks some. The table includes almost 250,000 clones, around 89% detected once. The specimen was PBMCs or T cells enriched from blood (not recorded which). The receptors were sampled from a woman younger than 45 who had recovered from COVID-19.

The chain joins TRBV15 to TRBJ1-2; 7 bases are a match to TRBD1. CDR1 and CDR2 from the germline V gene are LNHNV and YYDKDF (reference sequence). This CDR3 contains 15 residues. Trimming took 3 bases from V and 4 from J; bases not matched to a gene: 8. For the CDR3, the DNA is TGTGCCACCAGCAGTACAGGGGCGCCGGGCTATGGCTACACCTTC. Translated: CATSSTGAPGYGYTF.

The chain couples TRBV28 to TRBJ1-5; TRBD1 is a possible D gene (5 bases). V lost 6 bases and J 5 bases, leaving 17 bases between the germline ends. The CDR3 is 15 amino acids. Germline CDR1 and CDR2: MDHEN and SYDVKM. CDR3 amino acids: CASRDRGGWDQPQHF. CDR3 DNA: TGTGCCAGCAGGGACCGCGGGGGTTGGGATCAGCCCCAGCATTTT.

This chain joins TRBV6-2 or TRBV6-3 and TRBJ2-1; D not certain. The CDR3 runs to 12 residues. Deletions cut 0 bases from V and 9 bases from J, with 6 bases between. Germline V gene sequence: CDR1 MNHEY, CDR2 SVGEGT. In DNA, the CDR3 is TGTGCCAGCAGTTACTCGATGAGTGAGCAGTTCTTC. Residues: CASSYSMSEQFF.

To note about this clone: Other DNA sequences in the sample encode the same CDR3. CDR3 amino acids: CASSLDRASGYTF. CDR3 sequence (DNA): TGTGCCAGCAGCCTGGACAGGGCTTCTGGCTACACCTTC. The chain links TRBV12-3 or TRBV12-4 to TRBJ1-2; 8 nucleotides line up with TRBD1. Trimming removed 6 bases from V and 7 bases from J; junction bases left unmatched: 7. The CDR3 spans 13 residues.

This chain connects TRBV19 to TRBJ2-7; 7 nucleotides match TRBD1. From germline, CDR1 is LNHDA and CDR2 SQIVND (reference sequence). V shed 6 bases and J 5 bases; nucleotides not matched to a gene: 7. The CDR3 has 13 residues. CDR3 protein: CASSLTGIHEQYF. The CDR3 nucleotides are TGTGCCAGTAGCCTGACAGGGATCCACGAGCAGTACTTC.

J is TRBJ1-6 and V is TRBV3-1 (or the pseudogene TRBV3-2); 9 bases are shared with TRBD1. The germline V gene encodes CDR1 LGHDT and CDR2 YNNKEL (reference sequence). The CDR3 runs to 15 residues. The ends lost 1 base at V and 10 bases at J; junction bases unmatched: 5. The CDR3 sequence: CASSQGGTGSSPLHF. CDR3 coding DNA: TGTGCCAGCAGCCAAGGCGGGACAGGGAGCTCACCCCTCCACTTT.

The chain carries TRBV5-8 and TRBJ1-5; the match to TRBD1 covers 7 bases. Germline V gives CDR1 SGHTS, CDR2 YDEGEE. The V and J ends lost 3 bases and 6 bases, in that order; junction bases with no gene match: 6. The CDR3 is 14 amino acids. For the CDR3, the DNA is TGTGCCAGCAGCTGGGACAGCAAGGGTCAGCCCCAGCATTTT. Its translation: CASSWDSKGQPQHF.

This clone appeared once. The genes are TRBV27 and TRBJ1-2, with TRBD1 as a possible D gene (6 bases). The CDR3 covers 13 residues. The V and J ends lost 2 bases and 6 bases respectively, with 10 bases between them. Per germline, CDR1 MNHEY and CDR2 SMNVEV (reference sequence). The CDR3 DNA reads TGTGCCAGCAGTTTAGTGGGGACAAATGGCTACACCTTC. Translating gives CASSLVGTNGYTF.

The gene calls are TRBV9 and TRBJ2-3; no definite D call. CDR3 length: 16 residues. The germline V gene has CDR1 SGDLS and CDR2 YYNGEE. Trimming cost V 0 bases and J 2 bases, with 13 bases left between them. In DNA, the CDR3 is TGTGCCAGCAGCGTAGAAAGCCGAGCCATCACAGATACGCAGTATTTT. Translating it yields CASSVESRAITDTQYF.

The rearrangement uses TRBV9 and TRBJ2-3; tentatively, D is TRBD2 (5 bases). The CDR3 is 16 amino acids. Between the trimmed V and J ends, which lost 4 bases and 1 base, there was a span of 16 bases. Germline CDR1 is SGDLS and CDR2 is YYNGEE. CDR3 DNA sequence: TGTGCCAGCAGCCCCCGAGAAGGAGCGGGCACAGATACGCAGTATTTT. Translated, it gives CASSPREGAGTDTQYF.

The chain joins TRBV5-4 to TRBJ2-1; 11 bases are shared with TRBD2. Trimming at V came to 2 bases and at J to 3 bases, leaving 4 bases not matched to a gene. CDR1 and CDR2 from the germline V gene are SGHNT and YYREEE (reference sequence). CDR3 length: 16 residues. The DNA of the CDR3 is TGTGCCAGCAGCTTCCTAGCGGGGGGAGGCTACAATGAGCAGTTCTTC. Its protein is CASSFLAGGGYNEQFF.

The V call is TRBV14, the J call TRBJ2-5, with 8 positions matching TRBD2. Germline V CDR1 and CDR2: SGHDN, FVKESK. CDR3 length: 15 amino acids. Trimming at V came to 6 bases and at J to 7 bases, leaving 13 bases not matched to a gene. The CDR3, as DNA: TGTGCCAGCAGACCGGGACTAGTCGATTCAGGGACCCAGTACTTC. The encoded protein is CASRPGLVDSGTQYF.

The chain links TRBV14 to TRBJ1-1, with D maybe TRBD1 (5 bases). Between the trimmed V and J ends, which lost 4 bases and 7 bases, there was a span of 13 bases. CDR3 size: 13 residues. Germline assignment: CDR1 SGHDN and CDR2 FVKESK. CDR3 bases: TGTGCCAGCAGCCTGCATGGGAGGGGTGAAGCTTTCTTT. Translation: CASSLHGRGEAFF.

The chain links TRBV6-5 to TRBJ2-3; 7 bases fit TRBD2. Germline CDR1 reads MNHEY; CDR2 reads SVGAGI. This CDR3 region has 15 residues. V lost 4 bases, J lost 3 bases, and 7 bases stayed unmatched. CDR3 sequence (DNA): TGTGCCAGCAGTTTCGGACTAGGGAGTACAGATACGCAGTATTTT. Its protein is CASSFGLGSTDTQYF.

The chain is built from TRBV11-2 and TRBJ1-1; no clear D. Germline V gives CDR1 SGHAT, CDR2 FQNNGV. The CDR3 is made up of 12 amino acids. Trimming shortened V by 2 bases and J by 11 bases, and 12 bases separated the two germline ends. CDR3 amino acids: CASSLSPAGAFF. CDR3 DNA sequence: TGTGCCAGCAGCTTATCCCCGGCGGGGGCTTTCTTT.

The chain joins TRBV30 to TRBJ2-1; D possibly corresponds to TRBD2 (6 bases). The germline CDR1 and CDR2 sequences are GTSNPN and SVGIG (reference sequence). Trimming took 3 bases from V and 3 from J, leaving 12 bases between them. The CDR3 consists of 14 residues. In DNA form, the CDR3 reads TGTGCCTGGAGCCTTAGCGGTAGCTACAATGAGCAGTTCTTC. Translating it yields CAWSLSGSYNEQFF.

The CDR3 nucleotides are TGTGCCAGCAGTTCCTTTTGGGGCGCCTCTCGGAATTCACCCCTCCACTTT. It codes for CASSSFWGASRNSPLHF. V and J are TRBV9 and TRBJ1-6, with a weak D call TRBD1 (5 bases). CDR1 and CDR2 from the germline V gene are SGDLS and YYNGEE. V gave up 5 bases and J gave up 7 bases, with 22 bases separating them. The length of the CDR3 is 17 residues.

The chain combines TRBV19 with TRBJ2-1; TRBD1 is a possible D gene (5 bases). This CDR3 comprises 17 residues. The germline V and J ends were trimmed by 3 bases and 0 bases, with 15 bases remaining between them. Germline V gives CDR1 LNHDA, CDR2 SQIVND (reference sequence). The CDR3 bases are TGTGCCAGTAGTATCACCCCTGACAGAGTCTCCTACAATGAGCAGTTCTTC. Amino acids: CASSITPDRVSYNEQFF.

J is TRBJ2-7 and V is TRBV27; 10 nucleotides match TRBD2. The J segment lost 6 bases and the V segment lost 4 bases, leaving 6 bases of the junction unmatched. The CDR3 spans 14 residues. The germline CDR1 and CDR2 sequences are MNHEY and SMNVEV (reference sequence). CDR3 coding DNA: TGTGCCAGCAGTTGGACTAGCGGTTTAATCGAGCAGTACTTC. Its translation: CASSWTSGLIEQYF.

CDR3 in DNA: TGCGCCAGCAGTCAAATCGGGTGCCACCTAGATCCGAACACTGAAGCTTTCTTT. It yields the protein CASSQIGCHLDPNTEAFF. This chain uses TRBV23-1 with TRBJ1-1; D unresolved. TRBV23-1 is labeled an ORF, and its function is uncertain. The CDR3 runs to 18 residues. The V end lost 2 bases, the J end lost 1 base, and 20 bases lay between the germline ends.